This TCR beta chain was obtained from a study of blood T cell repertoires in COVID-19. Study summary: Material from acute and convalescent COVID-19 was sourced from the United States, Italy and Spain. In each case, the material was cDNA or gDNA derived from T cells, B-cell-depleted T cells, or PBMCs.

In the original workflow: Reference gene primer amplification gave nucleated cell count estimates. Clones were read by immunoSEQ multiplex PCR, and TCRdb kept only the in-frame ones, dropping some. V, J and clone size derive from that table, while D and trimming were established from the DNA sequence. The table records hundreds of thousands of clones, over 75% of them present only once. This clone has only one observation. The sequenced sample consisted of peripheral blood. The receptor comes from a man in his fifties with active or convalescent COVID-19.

The CDR3 sequence: CASSLDRGRGRGGYTF. CDR3 sequence (DNA): TGTGCCAGCAGTTTAGACAGGGGACGAGGGCGAGGTGGCTACACCTTC. This sequence joins TRBV27 and TRBJ1-2; TRBD1 matches at 8 bases. Trimming cost V 2 bases and J 7 bases; bases outside gene matches: 12. The CDR3 has 16 residues. The germline V gene has CDR1 MNHEY and CDR2 SMNVEV (reference sequence).